This passage covers 28 T cell receptor beta chains from one sample sequenced in a study of cytomegalovirus exposure and HLA in healthy donors. Both 60 Vbeta primers and 13 Jbeta primers went into the PCR. Repertoires were generated with immunoSEQ multiplex PCR, while TCRdb's copy carries only in-frame clones and drops some. The sample holds roughly 150,000 clones, 60% to 80% seen once. The sequenced material came from PBMCs. Receptors originate from a woman in her thirties in good health and CMV-seronegative.

This clone was observed a handful of times. The V gene is TRBV6-1, the J gene TRBJ1-5; D remains unclear. This CDR3 is built from 13 residues. V was pared by 7 bases and J by 9 bases, with 16 bases between. The germline gives CDR1 MNHNS, CDR2 SASEGT. CDR3 sequence (DNA): TGTGCCAGCATGCCGGCGGGGTCATCGCCCCAGCATTTT. Residues: CASMPAGSSPQHF.

The V call is TRBV9, the J call TRBJ1-4, with D maybe TRBD1 (6 bases). The CDR3 length is 15 residues. CDR1 and CDR2 (germline): SGDLS, YYNGEE. Trimming removed 4 bases from V and 2 bases from J, with 12 bases in between. The CDR3 sequence: CASSKGGGTNEKLFF. The CDR3 DNA sequence: TGTGCCAGCAGCAAAGGGGGGGGCACTAATGAAAAACTGTTTTTT.

This clone was counted a few times. The J gene is TRBJ1-1, the V gene TRBV5-1, with a tentative D call TRBD1 (5 bases). The CDR3 covers 14 residues. The germline V gene has CDR1 SGHRS and CDR2 YFSETQ. Trimming stripped 2 bases from V and 0 bases from J, with 8 bases between. CDR3 in DNA: TGCGCCAGCAGCTTCGGGGGAGTGAACACTGAAGCTTTCTTT. Its protein product is CASSFGGVNTEAFF.

The chain employs TRBV6-1 and TRBJ1-1; the match to TRBD1 covers 7 bases. The CDR3 is 13 amino acids. With 10 bases clipped from V and 1 base from J, the junction kept 6 bases outside the gene matches. Germline V lookup: CDR1 MNHNS, CDR2 SASEGT. CDR3 residues: CATSTGTNTEAFF. The CDR3, as DNA: TGTGCCACCTCGACAGGGACGAACACTGAAGCTTTCTTT.

This chain uses TRBV11-1 with TRBJ2-1; the D gene is possibly TRBD1 (6 bases). CDR1 and CDR2 (germline): SGHAT, FQDESV (reference sequence). The CDR3 spans 14 residues. V gave up 3 bases and J gave up 8 bases, with 14 bases separating them. The CDR3 bases are TGTGCCAGCAGCTTTGGACAGATTAGAGATGAGCAGTTCTTC. This sequence encodes CASSFGQIRDEQFF.

This chain uses TRBV6-5 with TRBJ2-3, with 8 bases matching TRBD2. Per germline, CDR1 MNHEY and CDR2 SVGAGI. V was pared by 6 bases and J by 11 bases, with 10 bases of the junction left unmatched. CDR3 length: 13 residues. In nucleotides, the CDR3 is TGTGCCAGCAGGGGGGGCTTCCGGGGGGGGCAGTATTTT. This codes for CASRGGFRGGQYF.

The chain combines TRBV5-1 with TRBJ2-1; tentatively, D is TRBD1 (5 bases). The CDR3 covers 14 residues. Trimming stripped 0 bases from V and 4 bases from J, with 8 bases between. In germline, CDR1 is SGHRS, CDR2 YFSETQ. The CDR3 DNA is TGCGCCAGCAGCTTGGGGCAGGGTTACAATGAGCAGTTCTTC. Its translation: CASSLGQGYNEQFF.

This sequence joins TRBV30 and TRBJ2-7, with D perhaps matching TRBD2 (5 bases). V lost 3 bases, J lost 3 bases, and 9 bases lay in between. CDR3 length: 12 amino acids. CDR1 is GTSNPN, CDR2 SVGIG, per germline (reference sequence). This CDR3 reads CAWRATSYEQYF. The CDR3 DNA sequence: TGTGCCTGGAGGGCAACTAGCTACGAGCAGTACTTC.

The chain joins TRBV29-1 to TRBJ2-5, with a tentative D call TRBD1 (5 bases). This CDR3 is built from 13 residues. V gave up 6 bases and J gave up 0 bases, with 11 bases separating them. The germline CDR1 and CDR2 sequences are SQVTM and ANQGSEA. Here the CDR3 DNA reads TGCAGCGTCTCGTGGGGCAACCAAGAGACCCAGTACTTC. Translated: CSVSWGNQETQYF.

This chain joins TRBV4-1 and TRBJ2-7; 9 bases map to TRBD2. CDR3 length: 15 residues. Trimming at V came to 1 base and at J to 4 bases, leaving 5 bases not matched to a gene. CDR1 MGHRA and CDR2 YSYEKL come from the germline V gene. The CDR3 bases are TGCGCCAGCAGCCAAGGAGCTCTAGCGGGGTACGAGCAGTACTTC. Its protein is CASSQGALAGYEQYF.

This chain connects TRBV5-6 to TRBJ1-6; 7 bases are shared with TRBD1. Germline CDR1 and CDR2: SGHDT and YYEEEE. V trimming: 2 bases; J trimming: 6 bases; junction bases outside the gene matches: 5. This CDR3 spans 15 amino acids. CDR3 region: CASSLMGQINSPLHF. The CDR3 nucleotides read TGTGCCAGCAGCTTAATGGGACAGATTAATTCACCCCTCCACTTT.

The chain couples TRBV13 to TRBJ1-1; the match to TRBD1 covers 7 bases. CDR1 PRHDT and CDR2 FYEKMQ come from the germline V gene (reference sequence). The junction had 8 bases not matched to a gene; V was cut back by 5 bases and J by 5 bases. The CDR3 spans 14 residues. DNA for the CDR3: TGTGCCAGCAGCATTGCCAGGGGGTATACTGAAGCTTTCTTT. Its protein product is CASSIARGYTEAFF. The full variable domain, completed using reference TRBV13 and TRBJ1-1, is AAGVIQSPRHLIKEKRETATLKCYPIPRHDTVYWYQQGPGQDPQFLISFYEKMQSDKGSIPDRFSAQQFSDYHSELNMSSLELGDSALYFCASSIARGYTEAFFGQGTRLTVV.

The V and J genes are TRBV5-4 and TRBJ2-5; 11 bases agree with TRBD2. CDR1 is SGHNT and CDR2 is YYREEE in the germline V gene (reference sequence). This CDR3 is built from 15 residues. J gave up 5 bases and V 0 bases, and 3 bases lay outside the gene matches. CDR3 protein: CASSLGSGGAETQYF. CDR3 sequence (DNA): TGTGCCAGCAGCTTGGGTAGCGGGGGGGCGGAGACCCAGTACTTC.

The gene calls are TRBV28 and TRBJ1-2; tentative D call: TRBD1 (6 bases). CDR3 length: 18 residues. V lost 7 bases and J 0 bases, leaving 24 bases between the germline ends. Germline CDR1 MDHEN, CDR2 SYDVKM. The DNA of the CDR3 is TGTGCCAGCACAGTTTATATACAGGGCGCTTTAGCTAACTATGGCTACACCTTC. Translating gives CASTVYIQGALANYGYTF.

This clone was counted only a few times. The chain employs TRBV11-1 and TRBJ1-5, with 11 bases that match TRBD1. V lost 5 bases and J lost 11; bases outside the gene matches: 5. This CDR3 is built from 13 residues. The germline CDR1 and CDR2 sequences are SGHAT and FQDESV (reference sequence). The CDR3 DNA sequence: TGTGCCAGCAGCCGGGACAGGGGGGAGTCCCAGCATTTT. This codes for CASSRDRGESQHF.

This clone was seen more than once but under ten times. This sequence joins TRBV7-8 and TRBJ2-7, with D perhaps matching TRBD2 (6 bases). CDR1 is SGHVS, CDR2 FQNEAQ, per germline. The CDR3 totals 14 residues. V was shortened by 6 bases and J by 0 bases, with 12 bases between the two germline ends. The CDR3 here is CASSRDSPSYEQYF. The CDR3 coding sequence is TGTGCCAGCAGTCGGGACTCCCCCTCCTACGAGCAGTACTTC.

Worth noting for this clone: Its ends do not fully match the called genes, so a read error is possible. Other nucleotide sequences from this sample produce the same CDR3. The CDR3 is CATSRAQAHGYTF. CDR3 sequence (DNA): TGTGCTACCAGCAGAGCCCAGGCTCATGGCTACACCTTC. The gene calls are TRBV15 and TRBJ1-2; D gene unclear. Germline V lookup: CDR1 LNHNV, CDR2 YYDKDF (reference sequence). The CDR3 totals 13 residues.

The chain carries TRBV5-6 and TRBJ2-6, with 10 nucleotides matching TRBD1. Trimming took 1 base from V and 3 from J; bases not matched to a gene: 4. This CDR3 spans 17 amino acids. Germline V gene sequence: CDR1 SGHDT, CDR2 YYEEEE. The DNA of the CDR3 is TGTGCCAGCAGCTTGCTGACAGGGGGCAATGGGGCCAACGTCCTGACTTTC. This codes for CASSLLTGGNGANVLTF.

V is TRBV5-1 and J is TRBJ2-1; the D is unclear. Trimming stripped 0 bases from V and 8 bases from J, with 15 bases between. The V gene's germline CDR1 is SGHRS and CDR2 YFSETQ. CDR3 size: 15 residues. This chain's CDR3 is CASSLVSVPADEQFF. The CDR3 nucleotides read TGCGCCAGCAGCTTGGTAAGTGTCCCGGCGGATGAGCAGTTCTTC.

The V call is TRBV6-6, the J call TRBJ2-2, with 8 bases matching TRBD1. CDR1 and CDR2 from the germline V gene are MNHNY and SVGAGI (reference sequence). This CDR3 comprises 16 residues. After removal of 2 bases from V and 5 bases from J, the junction contained 7 bases not matched to a gene. The CDR3, as DNA: TGTGCCAGCAGTTACGAGGACAGGGTGAGGACCGGGGAGCTGTTTTTT. Encoded protein: CASSYEDRVRTGELFF.

The chain recombines TRBV2 with TRBJ2-7; 7 positions match TRBD1. Germline assignment: CDR1 SNHLY and CDR2 FYNNEI. V shed 4 bases, J shed 0 bases, and the junction held 3 bases outside the gene matches. This CDR3 is 14 amino acids long. The CDR3: CASSGGQLSYEQYF. CDR3 nucleotide sequence: TGTGCCAGCAGTGGGGGACAGCTCTCCTACGAGCAGTACTTC.

This rearrangement joins TRBV6-6 to TRBJ2-1; 15 bases fit TRBD2. This CDR3 has 16 amino acids. The germline V gene encodes CDR1 MNHNY and CDR2 SVGAGI (reference sequence). The V segment lost 5 bases and the J segment 2 bases; nucleotides outside the gene matches: 1. CDR3: CASSGTSGGTYNEQFF. The DNA of the CDR3 is TGTGCCAGCAGTGGGACTAGCGGGGGGACCTACAATGAGCAGTTCTTC.

This chain joins TRBV2 and TRBJ2-2, with TRBD1 matching over 9 bases. The CDR3 covers 15 residues. CDR1 is SNHLY, CDR2 FYNNEI, per germline. J gave up 5 bases and V 6 bases, and 7 bases lay outside the gene matches. The CDR3 protein is CASSLQGAGTGELFF. For the CDR3, the DNA is TGTGCCAGCAGCCTACAGGGGGCGGGAACCGGGGAGCTGTTTTTT.

The rearrangement joins TRBV5-1 to TRBJ2-2; TRBD2 agrees at 12 bases. Trimming removed 5 bases from V and 7 bases from J; junction bases left unmatched: 6. The V gene's germline CDR1 is SGHRS and CDR2 YFSETQ. This CDR3 region has 15 residues. CDR3 sequence (DNA): TGCGCCAGCAGTTGGACTAGCGGGGTTAGCGGGGAGCTGTTTTTT. It yields the protein CASSWTSGVSGELFF.

V and J are TRBV6-5 and TRBJ1-1, with a tentative D call TRBD1 (5 bases). V lost 0 bases, J lost 5 bases, and 16 bases lay in between. The CDR3 contains 16 residues. CDR1 is MNHEY, CDR2 SVGAGI, per germline. For the CDR3, the DNA is TGTGCCAGCAGTTACTCGAAGGGTCGGGGGAGGACTGAAGCTTTCTTT. Translated: CASSYSKGRGRTEAFF.

The sample holds a few counts of this clone. The V gene is TRBV15, the J gene TRBJ2-7; D is possibly TRBD1 (5 bases). Trimming shortened V by 6 bases and J by 6 bases, and 15 bases separated the two germline ends. Looked up from germline, CDR1 is LNHNV and CDR2 is YYDKDF (reference sequence). This CDR3 is built from 13 residues. As DNA, the CDR3 is TGTGCCACCAGGTCTCAGGGCAGAGCCGAGCAGTACTTC. It codes for CATRSQGRAEQYF. The variable domain in full, with the rest retrieved from reference TRBV15 and TRBJ2-7, is DAMVIQNPRYQVTQFGKPVTLSCSQTLNHNVMYWYQQKSSQAPKLLFHYYDKDFNNEADTPDNFQSRRPNTSFCFLDIRSPGLGDTAMYLCATRSQGRAEQYFGPGTRLTVT.

The chain is built from TRBV6-1 and TRBJ2-7; TRBD1 agrees at 7 bases. The CDR3 consists of 16 residues. The germline gives CDR1 MNHNS, CDR2 SASEGT. Trimming cost V 3 bases and J 1 base; bases outside gene matches: 9. CDR3 in amino acids: CASSDIRDRLSYEQYF. CDR3 in DNA: TGTGCCAGCAGTGACATACGGGACAGACTATCCTACGAGCAGTACTTC.

This clone was seen a handful of times. V is TRBV5-1 and J is TRBJ2-5; the match to TRBD2 covers 8 bases. Germline assignment: CDR1 SGHRS and CDR2 YFSETQ. CDR3 length: 15 amino acids. V was clipped by 3 bases and J by 5 bases; unmatched bases: 9. The CDR3 sequence is CASSWGPGLGETQYF. CDR3 nucleotide sequence: TGCGCCAGCAGCTGGGGACCGGGACTAGGGGAGACCCAGTACTTC. The full variable domain, completed using reference TRBV5-1 and TRBJ2-5, is KAGVTQTPRYLIKTRGQQVTLSCSPISGHRSVSWYQQTPGQGLQFLFEYFSETQRNKGNFPGRFSGRQFSNSRSEMNVSTLELGDSALYLCASSWGPGLGETQYFGPGTRLLVL.